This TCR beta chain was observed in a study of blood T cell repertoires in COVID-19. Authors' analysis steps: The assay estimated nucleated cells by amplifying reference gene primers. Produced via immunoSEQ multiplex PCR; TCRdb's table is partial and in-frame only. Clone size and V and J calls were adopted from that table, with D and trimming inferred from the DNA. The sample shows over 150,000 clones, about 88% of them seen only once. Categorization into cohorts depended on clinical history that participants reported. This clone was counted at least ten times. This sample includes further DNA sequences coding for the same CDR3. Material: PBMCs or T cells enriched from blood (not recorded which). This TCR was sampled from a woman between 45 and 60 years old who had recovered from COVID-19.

The CDR3 DNA sequence: TGTGCCAGCAGCTTGTCAGGAAACACCGGGGAGCTGTTTTTT. Translating gives CASSLSGNTGELFF. This chain connects TRBV5-6 to TRBJ2-2; D remains ambiguous. The ends were cut back, 1 base at V and 2 bases at J, with 6 bases in the middle. The CDR3 runs to 14 residues. CDR1 and CDR2 from the germline V gene are SGHDT and YYEEEE.